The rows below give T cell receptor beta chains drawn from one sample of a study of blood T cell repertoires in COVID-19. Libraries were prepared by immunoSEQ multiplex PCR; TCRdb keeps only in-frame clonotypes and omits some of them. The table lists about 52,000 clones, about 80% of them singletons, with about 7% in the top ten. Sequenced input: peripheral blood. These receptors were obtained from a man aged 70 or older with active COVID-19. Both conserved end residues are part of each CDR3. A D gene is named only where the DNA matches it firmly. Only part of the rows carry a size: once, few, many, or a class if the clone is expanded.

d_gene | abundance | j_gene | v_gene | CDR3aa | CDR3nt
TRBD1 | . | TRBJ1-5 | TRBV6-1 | CASSGSGQGALEPQHF | TGTGCCAGCAGTGGATCGGGACAGGGGGCCTTGGAGCCCCAGCATTTT
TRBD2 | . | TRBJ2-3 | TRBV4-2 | CASSQDLRGAGRTDTQYF | TGTGCCAGCAGCCAAGATCTCCGGGGAGCGGGGCGCACAGATACGCAGTATTTT
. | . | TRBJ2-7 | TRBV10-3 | CATNNSSYEQYF | TGTGCCACCAATAATAGCTCCTACGAGCAGTACTTC
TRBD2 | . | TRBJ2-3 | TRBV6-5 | CASSYLGLAGADTQYF | TGTGCCAGCAGTTACCTTGGACTAGCGGGGGCAGATACGCAGTATTTT
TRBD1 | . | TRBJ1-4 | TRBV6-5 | CASIRDRGEKLFF | TGTGCCAGCATCCGGGACAGGGGTGAAAAACTGTTTTTT
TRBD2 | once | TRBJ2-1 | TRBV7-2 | CASSLGTGGGSYNEQFF | TGTGCCAGCAGCTTAGGGACCGGCGGGGGCTCCTACAATGAGCAGTTCTTC
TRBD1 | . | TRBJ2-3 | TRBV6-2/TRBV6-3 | CASSLAAGTGGGHF | TGTGCCAGCAGCCTTGCCGCCGGGACAGGGGGCGGACATTTT
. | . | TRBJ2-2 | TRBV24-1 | CATSGVFGTSNTGELFF | TGTGCCACCAGTGGTGTCTTTGGGACTTCGAACACCGGGGAGCTGTTTTTT
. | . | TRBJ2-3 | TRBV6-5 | CASSYFTSTDTQYF | TGTGCCAGCAGTTACTTTACTAGCACAGATACGCAGTATTTT
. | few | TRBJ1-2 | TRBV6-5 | CASRTGQYGYTF | TGTGCCAGCAGGACAGGCCAGTATGGCTACACCTTC
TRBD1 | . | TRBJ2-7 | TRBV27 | CASSGDRVEQYF | TGTGCCAGCAGTGGGGACAGGGTAGAACAGTACTTC
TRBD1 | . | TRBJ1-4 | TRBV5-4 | CASSSDRGRGDEEKLFF | TGTGCCAGCAGCTCGGACAGGGGGCGCGGTGACGAGGAAAAACTGTTTTTT
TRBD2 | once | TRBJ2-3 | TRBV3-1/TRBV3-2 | CASSKLSGGVGDTQYF | TGTGCCAGCAGCAAGCTTAGCGGGGGGGTAGGAGATACGCAGTATTTT
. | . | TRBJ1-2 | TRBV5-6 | CASSLYGGDYGYTF | TGTGCCAGCAGCTTATATGGGGGCGACTATGGCTACACCTTC
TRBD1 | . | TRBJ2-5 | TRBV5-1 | CASSSRDRSQETQYF | TGCGCCAGCAGCTCCCGGGACAGGTCCCAAGAGACCCAGTACTTC
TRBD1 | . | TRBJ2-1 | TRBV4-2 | CASSHSLGQPTSSYNEQFF | TGTGCCAGCAGCCACTCTTTGGGACAGCCTACGAGCTCCTACAATGAGCAGTTCTTC
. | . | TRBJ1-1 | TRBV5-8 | CASSWGLENTEAFF | TGTGCCAGCAGCTGGGGACTTGAGAACACTGAAGCTTTCTTT
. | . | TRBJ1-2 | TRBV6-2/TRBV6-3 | CASSYSNGTPYGYTF | TGTGCCAGCAGTTACTCGAATGGGACACCGTATGGCTACACCTTC
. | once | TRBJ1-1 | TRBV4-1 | CASSPLGQPGNTEAFF | TGCGCCAGCAGCCCCCTAGGACAGCCGGGGAACACTGAAGCTTTCTTT
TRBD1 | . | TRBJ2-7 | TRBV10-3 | CAISESGQGFYEQYF | TGTGCCATCAGTGAGTCGGGACAGGGTTTCTACGAGCAGTACTTC
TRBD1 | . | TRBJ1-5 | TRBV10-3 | CAIKEGQGNQPQHF | TGTGCCATCAAAGAGGGACAGGGCAATCAGCCCCAGCATTTT
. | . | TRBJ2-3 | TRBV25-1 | CASTRTDTQYF | TGTGCCAGCACTCGCACAGATACGCAGTATTTT
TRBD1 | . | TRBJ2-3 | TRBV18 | CASHGQGLSSTDTQYF | TGTGCCAGCCACGGACAGGGACTTTCGAGCACAGATACGCAGTATTTT
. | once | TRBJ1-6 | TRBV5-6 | CASSLLGDNSPLHF | TGTGCCAGCAGCTTGCTAGGGGATAATTCACCCCTCCACTTT
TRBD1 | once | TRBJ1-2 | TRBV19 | CASSITGTGGTYTF | TGTGCCAGTAGTATCACGGGGACAGGCGGCACCTACACCTTC
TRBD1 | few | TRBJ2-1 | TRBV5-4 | CASSGTGGLSEQFF | TGTGCCAGCAGCGGGACAGGGGGTTTAAGTGAGCAGTTCTTC
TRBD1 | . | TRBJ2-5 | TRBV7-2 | CASSSDATGVIEETQYF | TGTGCCAGCAGCTCCGATGCTACAGGGGTCATCGAAGAGACCCAGTACTTC
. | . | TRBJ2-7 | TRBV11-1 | CASSFQDNYEQYF | TGTGCCAGCAGCTTTCAGGACAACTACGAGCAGTACTTC
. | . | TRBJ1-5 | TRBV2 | CASRQGPSNQPQHF | TGTGCCAGCAGACAGGGTCCTAGCAATCAGCCCCAGCATTTT
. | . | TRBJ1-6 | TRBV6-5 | CASSSAGTHSPLHF | TGTGCCAGCAGTTCGGCCGGGACTCATTCACCCCTCCACTTT
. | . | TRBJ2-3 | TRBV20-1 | CSSGLADTQYF | TGCAGTAGTGGACTGGCAGATACGCAGTATTTT
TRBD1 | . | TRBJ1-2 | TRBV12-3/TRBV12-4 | CASSLGTASGYTF | TGTGCCAGCAGCCTGGGGACAGCGTCTGGCTACACCTTC
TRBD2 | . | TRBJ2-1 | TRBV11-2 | CASSLVSGGSNNEQFF | TGTGCCAGCAGCTTAGTGAGCGGGGGTTCCAACAATGAGCAGTTCTTC
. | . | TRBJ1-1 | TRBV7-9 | CASSASIRTSFF | TGTGCCAGCAGCGCCAGCATCAGGACATCTTTCTTT
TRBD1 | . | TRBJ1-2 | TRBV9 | CASSPYNRGRGYTF | TGTGCCAGCAGCCCTTACAACAGGGGGCGAGGCTACACCTTC
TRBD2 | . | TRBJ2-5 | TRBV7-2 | CASSITSGGATQYF | TGTGCCAGCAGCATAACTAGCGGGGGTGCGACCCAGTACTTC
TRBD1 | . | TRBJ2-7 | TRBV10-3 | CAISESGTDYEQYF | TGTGCCATCAGTGAGTCCGGGACAGACTACGAGCAGTACTTC
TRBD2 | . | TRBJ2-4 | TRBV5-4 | CASSSGLADQNIQYF | TGTGCCAGCAGCTCGGGACTAGCGGACCAAAACATTCAGTACTTC
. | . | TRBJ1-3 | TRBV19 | CASSMVSSGNTIYF | TGTGCCAGTAGTATGGTCAGCTCTGGAAACACCATATATTTT
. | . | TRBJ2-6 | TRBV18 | CASSSSTGANVLTF | TGTGCCAGCTCATCCAGTACTGGGGCCAACGTCCTGACTTTC